Listed below are T cell receptor beta chains from one sample, sequenced in a study of blood T cell repertoires in COVID-19. Profiling relied on immunoSEQ multiplex PCR, and the TCRdb table lists in-frame clones only, not all of them. The sample holds more than 300,000 clones, around nine tenths seen once. The sample taken for sequencing was peripheral blood. The source of these receptors is a woman aged 18-30 years who had recovered from COVID-19. Each CDR3 is given with its conserved first and last residue. Each record gives: V gene, D gene, clone size, J gene, CDR3 DNA, CDR3 protein. A D gene is named only where the DNA matches it firmly. Size values are once, few and many counts, or a class for expanded clones, and some rows have none.

V gene: TRBV18
D gene: TRBD2
clone size: NA
J gene: TRBJ2-1
CDR3 DNA: TGTGCCAGCTCACCGAGGAGCGGGAGAACCTACAATGAGCAGTTCTTC
CDR3 protein: CASSPRSGRTYNEQFF

V gene: TRBV15
D gene: NA
clone size: NA
J gene: TRBJ1-3
CDR3 DNA: TGTGCCACCAGCAGGTCGACAACGCTCGGAAACACCATATATTTT
CDR3 protein: CATSRSTTLGNTIYF

V gene: TRBV11-2
D gene: TRBD2
clone size: NA
J gene: TRBJ2-2
CDR3 DNA: TGTGCCAGCAGCTTAGAGGCTAGCGGTTACGGGGAGCTGTTTTTT
CDR3 protein: CASSLEASGYGELFF

V gene: TRBV6-5
D gene: TRBD1
clone size: NA
J gene: TRBJ1-2
CDR3 DNA: TGTGCCAGCAGCTATAAACGGGACAGGGATGGCTACACCTTC
CDR3 protein: CASSYKRDRDGYTF

V gene: TRBV19
D gene: NA
clone size: NA
J gene: TRBJ2-3
CDR3 DNA: TGTGCCAGTAGTATGACAGTGTCTAGCACAGATACGCAGTATTTT
CDR3 protein: CASSMTVSSTDTQYF

V gene: TRBV19
D gene: NA
clone size: NA
J gene: TRBJ1-2
CDR3 DNA: TGTGCCAGTAGTATAGGAGGGGGAGGGATCTATGGCTACACCTTC
CDR3 protein: CASSIGGGGIYGYTF

V gene: TRBV19
D gene: NA
clone size: NA
J gene: TRBJ1-2
CDR3 DNA: TGTGCCAGTAGTATGGACAGTCTTTATGGCTACACCTTC
CDR3 protein: CASSMDSLYGYTF

V gene: TRBV11-3
D gene: TRBD1
clone size: NA
J gene: TRBJ1-6
CDR3 DNA: TGTGCCAGCAGCCCAGCGCCGAACAGGGGTGGTAATTCACCCCTCCACTTT
CDR3 protein: CASSPAPNRGGNSPLHF

V gene: TRBV5-6
D gene: TRBD1
clone size: NA
J gene: TRBJ2-3
CDR3 DNA: TGTGCCAGCAGCTTGGGTGACAGGGTGCTCGGGGATACGCAGTATTTT
CDR3 protein: CASSLGDRVLGDTQYF

V gene: TRBV30
D gene: NA
clone size: NA
J gene: TRBJ2-5
CDR3 DNA: TGTGCCTGGAGTATGTCGTACCAAGAGACCCAGTACTTC
CDR3 protein: CAWSMSYQETQYF

V gene: TRBV28
D gene: NA
clone size: once
J gene: TRBJ1-1
CDR3 DNA: TGTGCCAGCAGTCCCGCGGGTAGGCAGAACACTGAAGCTTTCTTT
CDR3 protein: CASSPAGRQNTEAFF